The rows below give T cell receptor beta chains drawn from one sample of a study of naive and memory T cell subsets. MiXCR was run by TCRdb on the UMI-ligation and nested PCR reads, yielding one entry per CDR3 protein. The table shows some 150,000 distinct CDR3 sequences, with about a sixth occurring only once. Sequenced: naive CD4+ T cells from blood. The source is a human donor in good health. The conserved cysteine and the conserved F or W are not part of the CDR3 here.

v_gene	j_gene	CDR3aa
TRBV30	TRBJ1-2	AWNRQGFYYGYT
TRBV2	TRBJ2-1	ASSRQREYNEQF
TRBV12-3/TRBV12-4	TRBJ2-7	ASSGGLAVDSYEQY
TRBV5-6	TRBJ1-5	ASSRDRGLGNQPQH
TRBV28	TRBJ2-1	ASSYLGTRNEQF
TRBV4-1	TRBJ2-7	ASSQPGLAASYEQY
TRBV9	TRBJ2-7	ASSPRTGGLQHEQY
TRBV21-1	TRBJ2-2	ASSKEGTNTGELF
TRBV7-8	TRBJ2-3	ASSLREKEDTQY
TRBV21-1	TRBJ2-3	ASSKRVPGEKADTQY
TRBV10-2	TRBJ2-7	ASGDRRTIRSYEQY
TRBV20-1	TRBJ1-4	SARATGFNEKLF
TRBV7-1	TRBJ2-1	ASSIITGAGEQF
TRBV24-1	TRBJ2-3	ATSDIQGIDTQY
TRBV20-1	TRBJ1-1	SARGQLTEAF
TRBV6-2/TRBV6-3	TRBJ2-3	AGRDRGTMAQY
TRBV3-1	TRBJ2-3	ASSQAGGHYLTQY
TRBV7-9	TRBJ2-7	ASTLLQGSGEQY
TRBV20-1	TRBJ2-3	SARLPAGGRGNTQY
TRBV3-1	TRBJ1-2	ASSRFDRDYGYT
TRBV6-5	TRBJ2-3	ASISRLVAGGPGTQY
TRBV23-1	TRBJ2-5	ARLLGQRVETQY
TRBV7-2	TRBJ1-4	ASGWTTTNEKLF
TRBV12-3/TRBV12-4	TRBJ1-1	ASSPKFEAF
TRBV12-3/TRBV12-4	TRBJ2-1	ASSKGTSGTEQF
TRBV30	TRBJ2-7	AWNKGGSSYEQY
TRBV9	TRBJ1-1	ASSALQGAGTEAF
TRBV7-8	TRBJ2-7	ASSFATLLAGGSYEQY
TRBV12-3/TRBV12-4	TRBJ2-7	ASSPQGSSYEQY
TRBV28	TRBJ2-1	ASSSRWLASNEQF
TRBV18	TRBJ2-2	ASSRRGQAEGELF
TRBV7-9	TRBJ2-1	ASSGREHTYNEQF
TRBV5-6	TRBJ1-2	ASSFIGTGGFGYGYT
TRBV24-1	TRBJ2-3	ATGGEVTDTQY
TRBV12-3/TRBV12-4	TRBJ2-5	ASSGQVLETQY
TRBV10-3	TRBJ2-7	AISVGPDGEQY
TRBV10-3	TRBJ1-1	AISESQGARTEAF
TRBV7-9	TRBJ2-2	ASSLYTISGELF
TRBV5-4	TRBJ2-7	ASSLGLAGSSYEQY
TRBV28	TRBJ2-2	ASSSGTGTGELF
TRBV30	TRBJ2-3	AWRSSTDTQY
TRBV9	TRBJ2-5	ASSVGPGETQY
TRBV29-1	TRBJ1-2	SVATAGSSSWVPYGYT
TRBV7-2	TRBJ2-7	ASSLEGRSYEQY
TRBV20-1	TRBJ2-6	SAAGQDPSGANVLT
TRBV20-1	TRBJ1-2	SAITGPYGYT
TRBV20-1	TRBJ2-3	SASVGTSGSTDTQY
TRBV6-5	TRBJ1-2	ASSLNRGGYGYT
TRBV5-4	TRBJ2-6	ATNRGDLSGANVLT
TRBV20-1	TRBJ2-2	SARQGNTGELF
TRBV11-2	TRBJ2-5	ASSLLGVQETQY
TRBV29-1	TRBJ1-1	SVERTLNTEAF
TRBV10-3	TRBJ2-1	AISEGSSSYNEQF